These 20 T cell receptor beta chains were sequenced from one sample in a study of T-cell reconstitution after alpha-beta-depleted transplantation in children. Unique molecular identifiers were built into the TCRbeta library. TCRdb redid the calling of the PCR reads with MiXCR, one entry per CDR3 protein. Of under 100,000 distinct CDR3 sequences listed, roughly 15% were seen once; the top ten hold roughly 21%. Sequenced material: PBMCs, mostly from graft donor cells, taken 180 days after TCRalphabeta/CD19-depleted stem cell transplant. These receptors all stem from a male patient aged 2-10 years who had a stem cell transplant for acute lymphoblastic leukemia, so the T cells may come from the graft donor.

This clonotype was counted ten times or more. One junction end does not reproduce the germline sequence, and a read error may be involved. The rearrangement uses TRBV20-1 and TRBJ1-4, with a weak D call TRBD1 (5 bases). The CDR3 consists of 9 residues. Germline CDR1 is DFQATT and CDR2 is SNEGSKA (reference sequence). This chain's CDR3 is CSADGTSLF. The CDR3 DNA sequence: TGCAGTGCTGACGGGACTTCTTTATTT.

This clonotype was counted between two and nine times. Without the conserved terminal phenylalanine or tryptophan, this CDR3 likely stems from a read error. It is unclear where the CDR3 begins or ends on the DNA, so no DNA is shown, and the CDR3 is as TCRdb lists it. The gene calls are TRBV7-7 and TRBJ1-1. Germline values: CDR1 SSHAT, CDR2 FNYEAQ (reference sequence). Termini included, the CDR3 measures 9 amino acids. The CDR3 sequence: CASSLDSQL.

The chain combines TRBV5-1 with TRBJ2-7; D might be TRBD1 (5 bases). The germline V gene encodes CDR1 SGHRS and CDR2 YFSETQ. The CDR3 spans 12 residues. Trimming pared 7 bases from V and 6 bases from J, leaving 14 bases between. CDR3 protein: CASLGPGLEQYF. The CDR3 DNA sequence: TGCGCCAGCCTGGGGCCAGGGCTCGAGCAGTACTTC.

This clonotype was detected only a few times. V is TRBV5-1 and J is TRBJ1-1, with 8 bases identical to TRBD1. CDR3 length: 15 residues. After removal of 4 bases from V and 2 bases from J, the junction contained 7 bases not matched to a gene. Germline CDR1 SGHRS, CDR2 YFSETQ. CDR3 DNA sequence: TGCGCCAGCAGCGGCAGGGGGCCGCCCAACACTGAAGCTTTCTTT. Encoded protein: CASSGRGPPNTEAFF.

The J gene is TRBJ2-3, the V gene TRBV6-1, with 9 bases aligning to TRBD2. There are 16 residues in the CDR3. V lost 4 bases to trimming and J lost 3 bases; unmatched junction nucleotides: 8. Germline V gene sequence: CDR1 MNHNS, CDR2 SASEGT. The CDR3 loop reads CASSGLAGGRTDTQYF. The CDR3 DNA reads TGTGCCAGCAGTGGTTTGGCGGGGGGGCGGACAGATACGCAGTATTTT.

This clonotype was seen a handful of times. The chain uses TRBV20-1 and TRBJ2-7, with D possibly being TRBD1 (6 bases). The CDR3 runs 14 residues. The germline V gene has CDR1 DFQATT and CDR2 SNEGSKA (reference sequence). With 5 bases removed from V and 0 bases from J, the gap between germline ends came to 14 bases. Written as DNA, the CDR3 is TGCAGTGCTGGCAAAACAGGGCTCTCCTACGAGCAGTACTTC. It is translated as CSAGKTGLSYEQYF.

A few counts support this clonotype. CDR3 coding DNA: TGCAGTGCTAGAGGGACAGGGGGTTCCTACAATGAGCAGTTCTTC. Encoded protein: CSARGTGGSYNEQFF. The V gene is TRBV20-1, the J gene TRBJ2-1, with 10 bases that match TRBD1. Germline values: CDR1 DFQATT, CDR2 SNEGSKA (reference sequence). With 1 base clipped from V and 1 base from J, the junction kept 1 base outside the gene matches. The CDR3 has 15 residues.

The table lists this clonotype with a few counts. This chain links TRBV7-9 with TRBJ2-3; D perhaps matches TRBD1 (6 bases). CDR3 size: 15 residues. The V and J ends lost 6 bases and 0 bases respectively, with 13 bases between them. The V gene's germline CDR1 is SEHNR and CDR2 FQNEAQ (reference sequence). CDR3 in amino acids: CASRVGTSSTDTQYF. Written as DNA, the CDR3 is TGTGCCAGCAGGGTAGGGACATCCAGCACAGATACGCAGTATTTT.

The table lists this clonotype with a few counts. The chain is built from TRBV7-6 and TRBJ2-2, with 8 bases identical to TRBD2. The V and J ends lost 2 bases and 6 bases, in that order; junction bases with no gene match: 11. Germline V CDR1 and CDR2: SGHVS, FNYEAQ. The CDR3 loop spans 17 amino acids. CDR3 nucleotides: TGTGCCAGCAGCTTACTTAGCGGGGTCCAGTTTCCCGGGGAGCTGTTTTTT. It yields the protein CASSLLSGVQFPGELFF.

This sequence joins TRBV12-3 or TRBV12-4 and TRBJ2-2, with D possibly being TRBD1 (5 bases). V was clipped by 3 bases and J by 5 bases, with 13 bases between them. This CDR3 has 15 residues. The CDR3: CASSLARGWTGELFF. DNA for the CDR3: TGTGCCAGCAGTTTGGCAAGGGGATGGACCGGGGAGCTGTTTTTT.

This clonotype showed up many times. The chain joins TRBV9 to TRBJ2-3, with 8 positions matching TRBD1. With V trimmed by 4 bases and J by 3 bases, 7 bases remained unmatched. The CDR3 extends over 15 amino acids. Germline-derived CDR1 and CDR2 are SGDLS and YYNGEE. CDR3 bases: TGTGCCAGCAGCTTACGGACAGGGCCAACAGATACGCAGTATTTT. Protein sequence: CASSLRTGPTDTQYF.

The V call is TRBV24-1, the J call TRBJ2-7; D gene uncertain. Per germline, CDR1 KGHDR and CDR2 SFDVKD. The V end was cut by 4 bases, the J end by 4 bases, with 7 bases between. There are 12 residues in the CDR3. The CDR3 here is CATSDKLYEQYF. CDR3 coding DNA: TGTGCCACCAGTGACAAATTATACGAGCAGTACTTC.

The rearrangement joins TRBV14 to TRBJ2-3, with 10 bases that match TRBD2. With V trimmed by 0 bases and J by 1 base, 4 bases remained unmatched. The germline CDR1 and CDR2 sequences are SGHDN and FVKESK. This CDR3 contains 17 residues. This chain's CDR3 is CASSQDTGTSGTDTQYF. DNA of the CDR3: TGTGCCAGCAGCCAAGATACCGGGACTAGCGGCACAGATACGCAGTATTTT.

V gene TRBV10-3 combines with J gene TRBJ2-5; the match to TRBD1 covers 9 bases. The J segment lost 4 bases and the V segment lost 9 bases, leaving 6 bases of the junction unmatched. This CDR3 region has 13 residues. Per germline, CDR1 ENHRY and CDR2 SYGVKD. The CDR3 spells CAMGQGQGETQYF. Written as DNA, the CDR3 is TGTGCCATGGGACAGGGCCAGGGAGAGACCCAGTACTTC.

This clonotype showed up just once. This may come from a read error, since a much larger clone is one base off. The chain recombines TRBV7-2 with TRBJ2-3; 8 bases map to TRBD2. Germline CDR1 reads SGHTA; CDR2 reads FQGNSA. J was trimmed by 1 base and V by 6 bases; bases with no gene match: 3. The CDR3 length is 14 residues. CDR3 amino acids: CASRSGGGTDTQYF. The CDR3 DNA is TGTGCCAGCAGATCGGGGGGGGGCACAGATACGCAGTATTTT.

This clonotype came up many times. The chain couples TRBV20-1 to TRBJ2-7; 11 nucleotides match TRBD1. Unmatched junction bases numbered 7, after V lost 3 bases and J lost 3 bases. The CDR3 spans 15 residues. Germline V gene data show CDR1 as DFQATT and CDR2 as SNEGSKA (reference sequence). The CDR3 protein is CSASPSGTGGYEQYF. The CDR3 DNA sequence: TGCAGTGCTAGTCCCTCCGGGACAGGGGGCTACGAGCAGTACTTC.

V usage is TRBV20-1 and J usage is TRBJ2-1, with 10 bases lining up with TRBD2. J gave up 6 bases and V 5 bases, and 7 bases lay outside the gene matches. CDR3 length: 14 residues. Germline CDR1 and CDR2: DFQATT and SNEGSKA (reference sequence). This CDR3 reads CSAPAGGPGNEQFF. In DNA form, the CDR3 reads TGCAGTGCTCCAGCGGGGGGGCCTGGCAATGAGCAGTTCTTC.

About this clonotype: Its ends do not fully match the called genes, so a read error is possible. This CDR3 is CACSPRYGGGLSYTF. The CDR3 nucleotides read TGTGCCTGCAGCCCCCGGTACGGGGGAGGATTGAGCTACACCTTC. The chain combines TRBV3-1 with TRBJ1-2; possibly TRBD1 for D (5 bases). From germline, CDR1 is LGHDT and CDR2 YNNKEL (reference sequence). The CDR3 consists of 15 residues.

This clonotype has only a few counts. This CDR3 is CASSYSLVGEQFF. CDR3 coding DNA: TGTGCCAGCAGTTACTCCCTAGTGGGTGAGCAGTTCTTC. V gene TRBV6-6 combines with J gene TRBJ2-1; D remains ambiguous. CDR3 size: 13 residues. Germline CDR1 reads MNHNY; CDR2 reads SVGAGI (reference sequence). Trimming took off 0 bases at V and 9 bases at J, with 9 bases between the two ends.

This clonotype was counted ten times or more. The rearrangement links TRBV15 to TRBJ1-5, with D maybe TRBD1 (6 bases). This CDR3 region has 17 residues. V shed 2 bases and J shed 3 bases, with 17 bases lying between them. CDR1 LNHNV and CDR2 YYDKDF come from the germline V gene (reference sequence). The DNA of the CDR3 is TGTGCCACCAGCAGAAATAAACAGGGCCCCTCCAATCAGCCCCAGCATTTT. It encodes CATSRNKQGPSNQPQHF.